This TCR beta chain was identified during a study of shared clonotypes between healthy human individuals. An even split of each subset's genomic DNA across several immunoSEQ plates was performed. Some clones are missing from TCRdb's copy, which holds only in-frame ones; the method was immunoSEQ multiplex PCR. The profile covers about 1.1 million clones, with around 78% appearing a single time and 0.5% to 0.65% taken by the ten largest. In this sample, this clone turned up a few times. This CDR3 has 17 residues. Input material: memory CD4+ T cells from PBMCs. Noted subset: CD45RA-negative fraction. This sequence joins TRBV21-1 and TRBJ2-1; TRBD2 reflects the table's D call only, with no check against the DNA. TRBV21-1 is an annotated pseudogene. The receptor was derived from a man between 18 and 29 years old in good health. Some clones in this sample may be carry-over from other donors' samples. CDR3: CASSKTTSGSYSNEQFF. CDR3 nucleotides: TGTGCCAGCAGCAAGACGACTAGCGGGAGTTATTCGAATGAGCAGTTCTTC.